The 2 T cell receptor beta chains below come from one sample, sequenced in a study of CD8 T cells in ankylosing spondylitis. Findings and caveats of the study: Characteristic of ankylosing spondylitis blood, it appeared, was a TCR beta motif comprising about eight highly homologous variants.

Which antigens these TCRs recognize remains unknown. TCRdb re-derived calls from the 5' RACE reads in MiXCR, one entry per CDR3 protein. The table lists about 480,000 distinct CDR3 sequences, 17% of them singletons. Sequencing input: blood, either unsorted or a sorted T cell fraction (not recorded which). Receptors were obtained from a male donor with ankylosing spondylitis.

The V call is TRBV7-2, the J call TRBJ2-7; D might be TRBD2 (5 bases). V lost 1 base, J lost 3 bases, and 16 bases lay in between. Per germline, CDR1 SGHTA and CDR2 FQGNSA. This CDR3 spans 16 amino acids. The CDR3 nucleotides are TGTGCCAGCAGCTTAGGCGCGGGTTATTCAGACTACGAGCAGTACTTC. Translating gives CASSLGAGYSDYEQYF.

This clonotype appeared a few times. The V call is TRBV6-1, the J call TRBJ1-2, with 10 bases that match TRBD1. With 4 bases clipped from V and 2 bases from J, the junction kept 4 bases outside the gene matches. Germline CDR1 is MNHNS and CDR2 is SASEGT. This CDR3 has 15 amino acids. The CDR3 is CASSGTGGKNYGYTF. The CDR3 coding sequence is TGTGCCAGCAGTGGGACAGGGGGGAAGAACTATGGCTACACCTTC.